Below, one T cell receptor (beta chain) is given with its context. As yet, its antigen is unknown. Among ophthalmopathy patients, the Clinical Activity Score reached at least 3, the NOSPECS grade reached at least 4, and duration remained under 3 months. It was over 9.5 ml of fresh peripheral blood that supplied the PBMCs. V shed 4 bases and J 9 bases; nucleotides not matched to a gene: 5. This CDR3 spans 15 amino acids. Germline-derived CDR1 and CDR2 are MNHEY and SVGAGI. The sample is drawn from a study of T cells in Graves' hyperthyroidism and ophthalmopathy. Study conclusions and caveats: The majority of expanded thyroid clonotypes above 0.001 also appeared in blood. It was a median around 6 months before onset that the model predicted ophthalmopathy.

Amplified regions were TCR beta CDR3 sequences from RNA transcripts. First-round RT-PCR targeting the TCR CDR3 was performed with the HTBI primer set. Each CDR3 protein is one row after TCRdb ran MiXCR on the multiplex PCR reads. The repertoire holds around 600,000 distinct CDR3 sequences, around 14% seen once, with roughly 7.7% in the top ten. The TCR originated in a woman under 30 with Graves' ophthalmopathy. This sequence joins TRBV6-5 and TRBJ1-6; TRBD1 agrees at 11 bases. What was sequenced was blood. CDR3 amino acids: CASSSSDRGPSPLHF. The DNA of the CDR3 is TGTGCCAGCAGTTCCTCGGACAGGGGGCCTTCACCCCTCCACTTT.